These 22 T cell receptor beta chains were sequenced from one sample in a study of blood T cell repertoires in COVID-19. Libraries were prepared by immunoSEQ multiplex PCR; TCRdb keeps only in-frame clonotypes and omits some of them. The sample contains around 250,000 clones, about 82% of which appear only once. Sequences were obtained from peripheral blood. All receptors derive from a man older than 75 with acute or convalescent COVID-19.

This clone has more than one count but fewer than ten. This chain uses TRBV28 with TRBJ1-5; no clear D. V lost 6 bases, J lost 7 bases, and 13 bases lay in between. CDR1 is MDHEN, CDR2 SYDVKM, per germline. This CDR3 is built from 13 residues. In DNA, the CDR3 is TGTGCCAGCAGGTTGGGGAGCTGGCAGCCCCAGCATTTT. Protein: CASRLGSWQPQHF.

In this sample, this clone turned up once. The genes are TRBV6-5 and TRBJ1-1, with D unresolved. Trimming stripped 6 bases from V and 10 bases from J, with 15 bases between. Germline CDR1 is MNHEY and CDR2 is SVGAGI. The CDR3 is 12 residues long. The CDR3: CASSHPEGAAFF. The CDR3 DNA reads as TGTGCCAGCAGCCACCCAGAGGGAGCAGCTTTCTTT.

The J gene is TRBJ1-5, the V gene TRBV6-6, with TRBD1 matching over 7 bases. The germline CDR1 and CDR2 sequences are MNHNY and SVGAGI (reference sequence). This CDR3 region has 16 residues. V trimming: 7 bases; J trimming: 0 bases; junction bases outside the gene matches: 9. The CDR3 sequence is CASIPTGPYSNQPQHF. The CDR3 DNA reads as TGTGCCAGCATCCCGACAGGGCCCTATAGCAATCAGCCCCAGCATTTT.

V is TRBV11-2 and J is TRBJ2-7; maybe TRBD1 (5 bases). Per the germline V gene, CDR1 is SGHAT and CDR2 is FQNNGV. Trimming cost V 5 bases and J 6 bases, with 20 bases left between them. The CDR3 has 15 residues. CDR3 bases: TGTGCCAGCAGCAACCAGGGTCATTCATCGTTCGAGCAGTACTTC. Residues: CASSNQGHSSFEQYF.

In this sample, this clone turned up a few times. The rearrangement uses TRBV27 and TRBJ2-5; 7 nucleotides line up with TRBD1. Germline V gives CDR1 MNHEY, CDR2 SMNVEV (reference sequence). The length of the CDR3 is 16 residues. J gave up 5 bases and V 6 bases, and 15 bases lay outside the gene matches. CDR3 sequence: CASSSRPGQRGETQYF. For the CDR3, the DNA is TGTGCCAGCAGCTCACGTCCGGGACAGAGGGGGGAGACCCAGTACTTC.

The chain uses TRBV7-2 and TRBJ2-7; weak D call: TRBD2 (6 bases). The V end lost 2 bases, the J end lost 2 bases, and 13 bases lay between the germline ends. Per the germline V gene, CDR1 is SGHTA and CDR2 is FQGNSA. This CDR3 is 15 amino acids long. The CDR3 is CASSLTGVNTYEQYF. As DNA, the CDR3 is TGTGCCAGCAGCTTAACGGGGGTTAATACCTACGAGCAGTACTTC.

V usage is TRBV18 and J usage is TRBJ1-2; weak D call: TRBD1 (5 bases). CDR3 length equals 13 residues. The germline gives CDR1 KGHSH, CDR2 LQKENI. Trimming shortened V by 6 bases and J by 2 bases, and 10 bases separated the two germline ends. The CDR3 region has the DNA TGTGCCAGCTCCCCCGGGGGAAACTATGGCTACACCTTC. It yields the protein CASSPGGNYGYTF.

The chain uses TRBV12-3 or TRBV12-4 and TRBJ1-2; D gene ambiguous. The V and J ends lost 3 bases and 4 bases respectively, with 6 bases between them. The length of the CDR3 is 12 residues. CDR3 bases: TGTGCCAGCAGTTTCCGGTTCTATGGCTACACCTTC. Residues: CASSFRFYGYTF.

V usage is TRBV27 and J usage is TRBJ2-2; 8 bases align to TRBD2. The CDR3 consists of 18 residues. CDR1 MNHEY and CDR2 SMNVEV come from the germline V gene (reference sequence). J gave up 4 bases and V 1 base, and 11 bases lay outside the gene matches. The CDR3 coding sequence is TGTGCCAGCAGTTTATTATCCCAAGGACTAGCCGGCACCGGGGAGCTGTTTTTT. The encoded protein is CASSLLSQGLAGTGELFF.

V and J are TRBV19 and TRBJ1-4; perhaps TRBD1 as D (6 bases). Germline V gene lookup returns CDR1 LNHDA and CDR2 SQIVND (reference sequence). The CDR3 has 14 residues. Trimming took off 3 bases at V and 14 bases at J, with 19 bases between the two ends. CDR3 amino acids: CASSISRGIFALFF. CDR3 sequence (DNA): TGTGCCAGTAGTATTTCCAGGGGCATCTTCGCGCTGTTTTTT. Full variable domain (outside the CDR3, taken from reference TRBV19 and TRBJ1-4): DGGITQSPKYLFRKEGQNVTLSCEQNLNHDAMYWYRQDPGQGLRLIYYSQIVNDFQKGDIAEGYSVSREKKESFPLTVTSAQKNPTAFYLCASSISRGIFALFFGSGTQLSVL.

The chain couples TRBV5-1 to TRBJ1-3; 9 bases are a match to TRBD1. The CDR3 consists of 16 residues. Per the germline V gene, CDR1 is SGHRS and CDR2 is YFSETQ. V was pared by 3 bases and J by 4 bases, with 8 bases of the junction left unmatched. CDR3 sequence (DNA): TGCGCCAGCAGCTCCCAGACAGGGGGATACGGAAACACCATATATTTT. Translation: CASSSQTGGYGNTIYF. The whole variable domain, remainder taken from reference TRBV5-1 and TRBJ1-3, is KAGVTQTPRYLIKTRGQQVTLSCSPISGHRSVSWYQQTPGQGLQFLFEYFSETQRNKGNFPGRFSGRQFSNSRSEMNVSTLELGDSALYLCASSSQTGGYGNTIYFGEGSWLTVV.

The V call is TRBV10-3, the J call TRBJ2-2, with D perhaps TRBD2 (6 bases). Germline CDR1 and CDR2: ENHRY and SYGVKD. The CDR3 has 14 residues. V gave up 9 bases and J gave up 7 bases, with 18 bases separating them. In nucleotides, the CDR3 is TGTGCCATTGCGGGACTCTCCTCTAACGGGGAGCTGTTTTTT. Its translation is CAIAGLSSNGELFF.

This clone was seen just once. This chain connects TRBV3-1 (or the pseudogene TRBV3-2) to TRBJ1-1, with a possible D match to TRBD1 (5 bases). This CDR3 contains 14 residues. CDR1 and CDR2 (germline): LGHDT, YNNKEL (reference sequence). Trimming removed 8 bases from V and 5 bases from J, with 18 bases in between. CDR3 coding DNA: TGTGCCAGCGGCTCCCCAAGGGGCCGAACTGAAGCTTTCTTT. It encodes CASGSPRGRTEAFF.

The chain links TRBV3-1 (or the pseudogene TRBV3-2) to TRBJ1-3, with 11 positions matching TRBD1. J gave up 2 bases and V 4 bases, and 7 bases lay outside the gene matches. Germline V gives CDR1 LGHDT, CDR2 YNNKEL (reference sequence). The CDR3 spans 17 residues. In nucleotides, the CDR3 is TGTGCCAGCAGCCCAAGGACAGGGGGCACCCCTGGAAACACCATATATTTT. Its protein product is CASSPRTGGTPGNTIYF.

This clone occurred once. This rearrangement joins TRBV19 to TRBJ1-4, with a tentative D call TRBD1 (5 bases). This CDR3 region has 15 residues. In germline, CDR1 is LNHDA, CDR2 SQIVND (reference sequence). The V gene lost 8 bases and the J gene lost 3 bases, with 16 bases spanning the gap. The CDR3 is CASGASRRPNEKLFF. In DNA form, the CDR3 reads TGTGCCAGTGGGGCATCCCGAAGGCCTAATGAAAAACTGTTTTTT.

This clone has a handful of counts. The chain is built from TRBV5-1 and TRBJ1-2; TRBD1 might be the D (5 bases). Between the trimmed V and J ends, which lost 4 bases and 4 bases, there was a span of 14 bases. This CDR3 spans 14 amino acids. Germline-derived CDR1 and CDR2 are SGHRS and YFSETQ. Here the CDR3 DNA reads TGCGCCAGCAGCACCGGTGACAGCCTCTATGGCTACACCTTC. Its protein is CASSTGDSLYGYTF. The full variable domain, rest sourced from reference TRBV5-1 and TRBJ1-2, is KAGVTQTPRYLIKTRGQQVTLSCSPISGHRSVSWYQQTPGQGLQFLFEYFSETQRNKGNFPGRFSGRQFSNSRSEMNVSTLELGDSALYLCASSTGDSLYGYTFGSGTRLTVV.

The chain uses TRBV9 and TRBJ2-2; tentatively, D is TRBD2 (6 bases). Germline CDR1 is SGDLS and CDR2 is YYNGEE. Trimming stripped 1 base from V and 5 bases from J, with 12 bases between. There are 15 residues in the CDR3. The CDR3 nucleotides read TGTGCCAGCAGCGTAAACCCGGGAGAGACCGGGGAGCTGTTTTTT. Translation: CASSVNPGETGELFF.

J is TRBJ2-1 and V is TRBV7-2; the match to TRBD2 covers 8 bases. Trimming at V came to 5 bases and at J to 9 bases, leaving 12 bases not matched to a gene. Germline-derived CDR1 and CDR2 are SGHTA and FQGNSA. This CDR3 comprises 15 residues. CDR3 DNA sequence: TGTGCCAGCAGCCCATCCGGGACTAGTGCGACTGAGCAGTTCTTC. Translation gives CASSPSGTSATEQFF. Based on the CDR3 plus reference TRBV7-2 and TRBJ2-1, the full variable domain is GAGVSQSPSNKVTEKGKDVELRCDPISGHTALYWYRQSLGQGLEFLIYFQGNSAPDKSGLPSDRFSAERTGGSVSTLTIQRTQQEDSAVYLCASSPSGTSATEQFFGPGTRLTVL.

The chain links TRBV28 to TRBJ1-4, with TRBD1 matching over 8 bases. The germline CDR1 and CDR2 sequences are MDHEN and SYDVKM. V shed 5 bases, J shed 8 bases, and the junction held 10 bases outside the gene matches. This CDR3 spans 15 amino acids. CDR3 in DNA: TGTGCCAGCAGTCAGAGGACAGGGTCAGGCGAAAAACTGTTTTTT. Translating it yields CASSQRTGSGEKLFF.

This rearrangement joins TRBV2 to TRBJ1-4; a possible D gene is TRBD1 (6 bases). The CDR3 spans 14 residues. Per germline, CDR1 SNHLY and CDR2 FYNNEI. Deletions cut 6 bases from V and 10 bases from J, with 18 bases between. This CDR3 reads CASSARLLGAKLFF. CDR3 coding DNA: TGTGCCAGCAGCGCTCGTCTCCTGGGGGCAAAACTGTTTTTT.

This chain connects TRBV5-1 to TRBJ1-1; 7 bases align to TRBD1. Germline trimming cut 7 bases from V and 0 bases from J; bases unmatched to any gene: 6. The CDR3 length is 14 residues. Germline V gives CDR1 SGHRS, CDR2 YFSETQ. CDR3 sequence: CASSQQGMNTEAFF. CDR3 DNA sequence: TGCGCCAGCTCACAACAGGGGATGAACACTGAAGCTTTCTTT. The full variable domain, rest sourced from reference TRBV5-1 and TRBJ1-1, is KAGVTQTPRYLIKTRGQQVTLSCSPISGHRSVSWYQQTPGQGLQFLFEYFSETQRNKGNFPGRFSGRQFSNSRSEMNVSTLELGDSALYLCASSQQGMNTEAFFGQGTRLTVV.

The chain links TRBV2 to TRBJ1-2; D is ambiguous. V lost 4 bases and J 0 bases, leaving 9 bases between the germline ends. The CDR3 runs 14 residues. Germline CDR1 and CDR2: SNHLY and FYNNEI. The CDR3 region is CASSAPVANYGYTF. The CDR3 nucleotides are TGTGCCAGCAGTGCTCCGGTCGCTAACTATGGCTACACCTTC. Full variable domain (outside the CDR3, taken from reference TRBV2 and TRBJ1-2): EPEVTQTPSHQVTQMGQEVILRCVPISNHLYFYWYRQILGQKVEFLVSFYNNEISEKSEIFDDQFSVERPDGSNFTLKIRSTKLEDSAMYFCASSAPVANYGYTFGSGTRLTVV.